This is a list of T cell receptor beta chains from one sample in a study of cytomegalovirus exposure and HLA in healthy donors. The method was immunoSEQ multiplex PCR; TCRdb's version includes in-frame clones alone and lacks a portion of them. The sample lists 130,000 to 150,000 clones, around 80% occurring once. Sequenced: PBMCs. The receptor set was obtained from a boy aged 2-15 years in good health and CMV-seronegative. CDR3s include the opening cysteine and the closing phenylalanine or tryptophan. D genes are given only for firm matches. Clone size appears in some rows only: once, few, many, or a class for an expanded clone.

>TRBD2|-|TRBJ2-7|TRBV9
TGTGCCAGCAGCCCGACTAGCGGCCCCTCCTACGAGCAGTACTTC
CASSPTSGPSYEQYF
>-|once|TRBJ1-5|TRBV7-2
TGTGCCAGCAGCGAGGGAGGACAGCCCCAGCATTTT
CASSEGGQPQHF
>-|-|TRBJ1-6|TRBV6-4
TGTGCCAGCAGTCCCGAGGGAGTTCCTAATTCACCCCTCCACTTT
CASSPEGVPNSPLHF
>TRBD1|-|TRBJ1-3|TRBV5-5
TGTGCCAGCAGCCCCGGGACAGCTGGAAACACCATATATTTT
CASSPGTAGNTIYF
>-|-|TRBJ2-5|TRBV5-6
TGTGCCAGCAGCTCCTGGACAGAAGAGACCCAGTACTTC
CASSSWTEETQYF
>TRBD2|few|TRBJ2-7|TRBV4-2
TGTGCCAGCAGCCAAGATCCGACTAGCGGGGGCTACGAGCAGTACTTC
CASSQDPTSGGYEQYF
>TRBD2|few|TRBJ2-1|TRBV7-2
TGTGCCAGCAGCTCCCGACTAGCGGGATCCTACAATGAGCAGTTCTTC
CASSSRLAGSYNEQFF
>TRBD1|few|TRBJ1-4|TRBV5-6
TGTGCCAGCAGCATATACAGGGGTAATGAAAAACTGTTTTTT
CASSIYRGNEKLFF
>-|-|TRBJ1-2|TRBV6-1
TGTGCCAGCAGTGAAGGGGTCAGGGGTAACTATGGCTACACCTTC
CASSEGVRGNYGYTF
>TRBD1|few|TRBJ2-7|TRBV5-6
TGTGCCAGCAGCGTAACCGGGACAGGGAGGTGGGAGCAGTACTTC
CASSVTGTGRWEQYF
>TRBD1|-|TRBJ2-1|TRBV2
TGTGCCGGCAGCTCCGCTATAACAGGGGCCTACAATGAGCAGTTCTTC
CAGSSAITGAYNEQFF
>-|-|TRBJ1-3|TRBV7-6
TGTGCCAGCAGCTTAGACCCTACAGGTTTCTCTGGAAACACCATATATTTT
CASSLDPTGFSGNTIYF
>TRBD2|-|TRBJ2-5|TRBV28
TGTGCCACCGAAGCGGGAGATGGGACCCAGTACTTC
CATEAGDGTQYF
>-|few|TRBJ1-3|TRBV6-1
TGTGCCAGCAGTGAGACAGGCCTTAGCTCTGGAAACACCATATATTTT
CASSETGLSSGNTIYF
>-|few|TRBJ1-1|TRBV4-1
TGCGCCAGCAGCCAACCAGGGCACACGAACACTGAAGCTTTCTTT
CASSQPGHTNTEAFF
>-|-|TRBJ1-1|TRBV6-4
TGTGCCAGCAGCGCCCTATATAGCCGGTCGAGGACAAACACTGAAGCTTTCTTT
CASSALYSRSRTNTEAFF
>-|-|TRBJ2-7|TRBV6-5
TGTGCCAGCAGTTACCCACGGGCCGGGGTCGGTTGGGAGCAGTACTTC
CASSYPRAGVGWEQYF
>TRBD2|-|TRBJ2-1|TRBV10-3
TGTGCCACCGAATCCGGGACTAGCGGGGGACCTGAGCAGTTCTTC
CATESGTSGGPEQFF
>-|-|TRBJ2-1|TRBV11-2
TGTGCCAGCAGCATACCGGTCGGGGGTAATGAGCAGTTCTTC
CASSIPVGGNEQFF
>TRBD2|-|TRBJ2-1|TRBV19
TGTGCCAGTAGTATCTCTAGCGGGAGGGCCTTTGAGCAGTTCTTC
CASSISSGRAFEQFF
>TRBD1|-|TRBJ2-5|TRBV29-1
TGCAGCGTTCCCTCCCGGGACAGAAAAGAGACCCAGTACTTC
CSVPSRDRKETQYF
>-|-|TRBJ2-4|TRBV7-8
TGTGCCAGCAGCCGTCAATGGACAGCGGAGAATGCCAAAAACATTCAGTACTTC
CASSRQWTAENAKNIQYF
>TRBD2|-|TRBJ2-1|TRBV11-3
TGTGCCAGCAGCTTAGAGACTAGCGGGGTCCCGTCTAGCTCCTACAATGAGCAGTTCTTC
CASSLETSGVPSSSYNEQFF
>-|-|TRBJ1-4|TRBV30
TGTGCCTGGAGTGTACGCGCAGGGTGGAATGAAAAACTGTTTTTT
CAWSVRAGWNEKLFF
>TRBD1|-|TRBJ2-1|TRBV27
TGTGCCAGCAGTTCCGGGACAGGATCCTACAATGAGCAGTTCTTC
CASSSGTGSYNEQFF
>-|-|TRBJ2-7|TRBV7-6
TGTGCCAGCAGCTTATGGGCGGGGACCTCCTACGAGCAGTACTTC
CASSLWAGTSYEQYF
>-|-|TRBJ1-2|TRBV10-3
TGTGCCATAAAGAGTAGTCCGGGCGGGGGCTACACCTTC
CAIKSSPGGGYTF
>TRBD2|-|TRBJ2-1|TRBV6-5
TGTGCCAGCAGTTTCGCTAGCGGGAGTGGTGAGCAGTTCTTC
CASSFASGSGEQFF
>TRBD2|-|TRBJ2-2|TRBV7-8
TGTGCCAGCAGCCCCCGTTTAGCGGGAGGGGCGAACACCGGGGAGCTGTTTTTT
CASSPRLAGGANTGELFF
>-|-|TRBJ2-7|TRBV20-1
TGCAGTGCCCCGGAGGGCTACGAGCAGTACTTC
CSAPEGYEQYF
>TRBD2|few|TRBJ2-3|TRBV5-1
TGCGCCAGCAGCTTCCTGGCGGGGGTCGTAGATACGCAGTATTTT
CASSFLAGVVDTQYF
>-|-|TRBJ2-2|TRBV2
TGTGCCAGCAGTGACGGCGGGGAGCTGTTTTTT
CASSDGGELFF
>-|-|TRBJ1-1|TRBV9
TGTGCCAGCAGCGTAGCTTTCGGGACTGTCGAAGCTTTCTTT
CASSVAFGTVEAFF
>-|-|TRBJ2-5|TRBV5-4
TGTGCCAGCAGCTCGTTACAGGGATACCAAGAGACCCAGTACTTC
CASSSLQGYQETQYF
>-|-|TRBJ2-2|TRBV13
TGTGCCAGCAGCCCGTCTGGGGGCGTGGGAGAGCTGTTTTTT
CASSPSGGVGELFF
>TRBD2|-|TRBJ2-2|TRBV7-9
TGTGCCAGCAGGCAGCTTATGGAACGGGGGGTCACCGGGGAGCTGTTTTTT
CASRQLMERGVTGELFF
>TRBD1|-|TRBJ2-5|TRBV28
TGTGCCAGCAGTTTACCAGGACAGGGATCGGAGACCCAGTACTTC
CASSLPGQGSETQYF
>-|few|TRBJ2-7|TRBV19
TGTGCCAGTAGTGTCGCGGGGAGCTCCTACGAGCAGTACTTC
CASSVAGSSYEQYF
>TRBD1|-|TRBJ1-6|TRBV18
TGTGCCAGCTCACCACTCAGCCCGGGACAGGGGTGGAATTCACCCCTCCACTTT
CASSPLSPGQGWNSPLHF
>TRBD1|-|TRBJ2-7|TRBV27
TGTGCCAGCAGTAAGTCCGGGACAGCGAGCTCCTACGAGCAGTACTTC
CASSKSGTASSYEQYF
>-|once|TRBJ1-5|TRBV6-1
TGTGCCAGCAGTGCATTTCCTACAGGGAGAAATCAGCCCCAGCATTTT
CASSAFPTGRNQPQHF
>-|-|TRBJ1-2|TRBV21-1
TGTGCCAGCAGCAAAAGGGGGGGTCGGAGTATCTATGGCTACACCTTC
CASSKRGGRSIYGYTF
>-|-|TRBJ2-1|TRBV9
TGTGCCAGCAGCGTAGGCCTGTCAGCGGCCCAAAGCAATGAGCAGTTCTTC
CASSVGLSAAQSNEQFF
>TRBD1|-|TRBJ1-2|TRBV25-1
TGTGCCAGCACCCCACAGCGGGGACAGGGGGCGCCTTATGGCTACACCTTC
CASTPQRGQGAPYGYTF
>-|-|TRBJ2-7|TRBV19
TGTGCCAGTAGCAAGTATGGACCCTCGGCGGGGAACTCCTACGAGCAGTACTTC
CASSKYGPSAGNSYEQYF
>-|-|TRBJ1-1|TRBV6-6
TGTGCCAGCAGGACAGGTGAACCTGAAGCTTTCTTT
CASRTGEPEAFF
>-|-|TRBJ1-2|TRBV6-1
TGTGCCAGCAGTCGGACAGAATACTATGGCTACACCTTC
CASSRTEYYGYTF
>-|-|TRBJ1-2|TRBV4-1
TGCGCCAGCAGCCAAGGACCGGGACAAGGCTATGGCTACACCTTC
CASSQGPGQGYGYTF
>TRBD2|-|TRBJ2-5|TRBV10-1
TGCGCCAGCAGTGATGGCCTAGCGGAAGAGACCCAGTACTTC
CASSDGLAEETQYF
>TRBD1|-|TRBJ1-3|TRBV30
TGTGCCTGGGGCCGGACAGGGGTTGGAAACACCATATATTTT
CAWGRTGVGNTIYF
>TRBD1|-|TRBJ1-1|TRBV9
TGTGCCAGCAGCGTAGCATCGGCAGGGGGGTTCACTGAAGCTTTCTTT
CASSVASAGGFTEAFF
>TRBD2|-|TRBJ2-1|TRBV29-1
TGCAGCGTCGAAGTCGGGACTAGCGGCTACAATGAGCAGTTCTTC
CSVEVGTSGYNEQFF
>-|-|TRBJ1-5|TRBV5-6
TGTGCCAGCAGCCTTCGGGGTCGCAGCAATCAGCCCCAGCATTTT
CASSLRGRSNQPQHF
>-|-|TRBJ1-3|TRBV11-3
TGTGCCAGCAGCTCGGGACGGGGGAAAGAGACCATATATTTT
CASSSGRGKETIYF
>TRBD1|few|TRBJ1-1|TRBV2
TGTGCCAGCAGCGGTCTGGACAGGGACCGAACTGAAGCTTTCTTT
CASSGLDRDRTEAFF
>-|-|TRBJ1-5|TRBV27
TGTGCCAGCAGTTTCGCCCCGGACTTCAATCAGCCCCAGCATTTT
CASSFAPDFNQPQHF
>-|-|TRBJ2-7|TRBV9
TGTGCCAGCAGTCCGACCGGGACACCTTCCCGCCACGAGCAGTACTTC
CASSPTGTPSRHEQYF
>TRBD1|-|TRBJ1-2|TRBV5-4
TGTGCCAGCAGCCCGGACAGGGGGCAGAATGGCTACGCCTTC
CASSPDRGQNGYAF